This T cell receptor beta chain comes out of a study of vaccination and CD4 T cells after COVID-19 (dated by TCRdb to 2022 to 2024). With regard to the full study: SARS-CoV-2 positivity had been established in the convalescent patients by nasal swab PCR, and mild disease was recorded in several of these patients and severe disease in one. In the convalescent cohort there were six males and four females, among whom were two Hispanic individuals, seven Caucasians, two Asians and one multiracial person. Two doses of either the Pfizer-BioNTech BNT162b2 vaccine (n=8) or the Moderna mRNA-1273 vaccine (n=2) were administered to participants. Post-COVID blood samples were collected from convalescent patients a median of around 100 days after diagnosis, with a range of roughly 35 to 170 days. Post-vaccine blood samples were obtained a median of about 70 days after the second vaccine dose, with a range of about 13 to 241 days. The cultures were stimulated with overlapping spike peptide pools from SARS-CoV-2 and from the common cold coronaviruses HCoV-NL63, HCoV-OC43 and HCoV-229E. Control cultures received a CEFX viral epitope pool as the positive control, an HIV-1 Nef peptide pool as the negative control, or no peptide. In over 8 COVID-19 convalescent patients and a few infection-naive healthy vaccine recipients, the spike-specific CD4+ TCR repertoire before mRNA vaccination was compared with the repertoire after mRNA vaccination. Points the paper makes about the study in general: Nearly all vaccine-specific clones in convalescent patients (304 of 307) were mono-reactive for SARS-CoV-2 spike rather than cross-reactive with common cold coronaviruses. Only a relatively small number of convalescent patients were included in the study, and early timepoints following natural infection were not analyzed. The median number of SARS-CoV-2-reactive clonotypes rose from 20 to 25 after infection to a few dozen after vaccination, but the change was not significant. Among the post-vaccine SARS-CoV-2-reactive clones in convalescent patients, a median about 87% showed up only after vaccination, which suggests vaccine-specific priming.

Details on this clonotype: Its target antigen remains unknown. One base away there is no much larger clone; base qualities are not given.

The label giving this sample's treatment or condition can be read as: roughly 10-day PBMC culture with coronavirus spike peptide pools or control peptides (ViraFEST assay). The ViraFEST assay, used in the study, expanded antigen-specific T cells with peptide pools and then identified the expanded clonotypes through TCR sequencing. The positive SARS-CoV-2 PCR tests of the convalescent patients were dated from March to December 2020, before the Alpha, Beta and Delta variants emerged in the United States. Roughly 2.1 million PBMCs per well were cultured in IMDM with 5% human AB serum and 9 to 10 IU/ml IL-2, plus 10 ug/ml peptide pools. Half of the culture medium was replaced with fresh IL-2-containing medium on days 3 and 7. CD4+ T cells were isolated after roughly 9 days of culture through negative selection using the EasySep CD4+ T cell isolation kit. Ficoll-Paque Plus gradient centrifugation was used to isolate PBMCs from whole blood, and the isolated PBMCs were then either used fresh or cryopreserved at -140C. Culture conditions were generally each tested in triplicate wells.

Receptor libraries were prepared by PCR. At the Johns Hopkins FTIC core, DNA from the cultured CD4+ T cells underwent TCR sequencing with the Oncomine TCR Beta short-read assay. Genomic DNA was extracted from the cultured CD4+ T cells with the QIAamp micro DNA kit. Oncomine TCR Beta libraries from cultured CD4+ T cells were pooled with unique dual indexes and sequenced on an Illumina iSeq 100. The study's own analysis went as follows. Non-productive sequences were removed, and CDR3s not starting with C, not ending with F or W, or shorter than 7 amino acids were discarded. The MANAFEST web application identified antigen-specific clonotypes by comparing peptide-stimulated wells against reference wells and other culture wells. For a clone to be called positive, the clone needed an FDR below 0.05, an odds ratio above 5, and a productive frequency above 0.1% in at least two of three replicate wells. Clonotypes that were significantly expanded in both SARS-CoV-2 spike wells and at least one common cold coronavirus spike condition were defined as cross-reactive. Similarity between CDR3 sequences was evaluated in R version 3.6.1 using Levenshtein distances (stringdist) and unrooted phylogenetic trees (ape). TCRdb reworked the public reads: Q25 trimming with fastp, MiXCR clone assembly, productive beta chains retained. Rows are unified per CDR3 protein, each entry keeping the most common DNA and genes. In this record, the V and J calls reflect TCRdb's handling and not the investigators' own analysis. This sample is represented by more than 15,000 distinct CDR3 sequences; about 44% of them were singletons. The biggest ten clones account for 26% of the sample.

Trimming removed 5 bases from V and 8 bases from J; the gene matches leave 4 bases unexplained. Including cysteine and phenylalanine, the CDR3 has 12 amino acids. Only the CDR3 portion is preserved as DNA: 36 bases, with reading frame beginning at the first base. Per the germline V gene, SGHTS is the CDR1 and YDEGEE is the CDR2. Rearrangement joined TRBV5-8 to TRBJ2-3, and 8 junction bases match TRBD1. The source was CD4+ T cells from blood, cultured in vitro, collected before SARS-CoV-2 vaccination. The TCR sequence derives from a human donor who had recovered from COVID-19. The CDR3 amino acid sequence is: CASRKGQGTQYF. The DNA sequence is TGTGCCAGCAGGAAAGGACAGGGTACGCAGTATTTT.